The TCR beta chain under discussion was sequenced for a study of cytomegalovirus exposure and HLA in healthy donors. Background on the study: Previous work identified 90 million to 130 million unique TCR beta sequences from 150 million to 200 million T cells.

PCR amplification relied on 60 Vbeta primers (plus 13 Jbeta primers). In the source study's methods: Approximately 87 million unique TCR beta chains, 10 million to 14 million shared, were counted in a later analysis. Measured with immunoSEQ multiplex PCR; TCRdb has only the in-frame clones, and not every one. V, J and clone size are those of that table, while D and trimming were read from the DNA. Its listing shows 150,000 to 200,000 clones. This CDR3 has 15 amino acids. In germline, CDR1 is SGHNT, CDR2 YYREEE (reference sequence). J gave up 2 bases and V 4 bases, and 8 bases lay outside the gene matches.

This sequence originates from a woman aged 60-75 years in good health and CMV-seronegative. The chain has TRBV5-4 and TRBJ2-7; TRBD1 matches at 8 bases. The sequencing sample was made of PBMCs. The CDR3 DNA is TGTGCCAGCAGCCATTCCGGGACAGGAGCCTACGAGCAGTACTTC. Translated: CASSHSGTGAYEQYF.